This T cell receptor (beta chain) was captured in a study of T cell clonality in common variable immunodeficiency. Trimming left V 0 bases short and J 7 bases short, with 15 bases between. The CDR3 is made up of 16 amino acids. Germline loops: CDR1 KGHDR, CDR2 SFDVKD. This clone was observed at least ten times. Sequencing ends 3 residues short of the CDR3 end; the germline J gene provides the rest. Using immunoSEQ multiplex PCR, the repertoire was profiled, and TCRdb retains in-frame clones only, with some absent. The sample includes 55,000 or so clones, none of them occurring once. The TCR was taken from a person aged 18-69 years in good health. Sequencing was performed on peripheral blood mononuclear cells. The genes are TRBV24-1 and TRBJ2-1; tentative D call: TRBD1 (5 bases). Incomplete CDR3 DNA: TGTGCCACCAGTGATTTGAGCCAGGGCCCGTTAAATGAG. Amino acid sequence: CATSDLSQGPLNE. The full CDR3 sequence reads CATSDLSQGPLNEQFF.